Sequencing of this TCR beta chain was carried out in a study of naive and memory T cell subsets. Germline V lookup: CDR1 MNHEY, CDR2 SVGAGI. Trimming stripped 6 bases from V and 9 bases from J, with 18 bases between. The CDR3 is 14 residues long. The beta constant-region primer was an equimolar mix of two oligonucleotides covering TRBC1 and TRBC2. Four rounds of PCR amplified the ligated cDNA using nested alpha and beta constant-region primers plus SP2. TCRdb used MiXCR to reprocess the UMI-ligation and nested PCR reads, holding one entry per CDR3 protein. The table lists approximately 90,000 distinct CDR3 sequences, approximately 10% of them singletons. Study-level findings and limits: TCR abundance followed a power law differing between naive and memory subsets. A few larger clonotypes appeared in naive repertoires, especially CD8, possibly memory cells re-expressing CD45RA.

This clonotype was seen a few times. Its antigen is undetermined. The specimen sequenced was naive CD4+ T cells from blood. This sequence joins TRBV6-5 and TRBJ2-4; D assignment may be TRBD1 or TRBD2 (5 bases each). The sequence was collected from a human donor in good health. As DNA, the CDR3 is TGTGCCAGCAGCCGAGGACTCGAGGGGTCCATTCAGTACTTC. The encoded protein is CASSRGLEGSIQYF.